The rows below give T cell receptor beta chains drawn from one sample of a study of T cell repertoires in cytomegalovirus infection. MiXCR, run by TCRdb on the reads, gives a single entry per CDR3 protein. This sample has approximately 500,000 distinct CDR3 sequences, with approximately 17% found just once. Sequences were obtained from CD8+ T cells from PBMCs. The receptor set was obtained from a human donor in good health (CMV status not recorded). Some clones in this sample may be carry-over from other donors' samples. The CDR3 runs from the conserved cysteine through the conserved F or W. D genes are given only for firm matches. The size field is filled for only some rows; it gives once, few, many or a size class.

V: TRBV7-3; D: TRBD1; size: few; J: TRBJ1-1; DNA: TGTGCCAGCAGCTGGACAGGTCGGGGCACTGAAGCTTTCTTT; CDR3: CASSWTGRGTEAFF
V: TRBV7-9; D: NA; size: many; J: TRBJ1-1; DNA: TGTGCCAGCAGCCGGACAGTTACCCTGAACACTGAAGCTTTCTTT; CDR3: CASSRTVTLNTEAFF
V: TRBV2; D: NA; size: few; J: TRBJ2-7; DNA: TGTGCCAGCAGTGGAAGTGGGTGGGAGCAGTACTTC; CDR3: CASSGSGWEQYF
V: TRBV10-3; D: NA; size: many; J: TRBJ2-7; DNA: TGTGCCATCAGTGGCCGTTCGACTTCTTACGAGCAGTACTTC; CDR3: CAISGRSTSYEQYF
V: TRBV2; D: TRBD2; size: many; J: TRBJ2-4; DNA: TGTGCCAGCAGTGCGAACCCCGGACTAGCGGAAAACATTCAGTACTTC; CDR3: CASSANPGLAENIQYF
V: TRBV11-2; D: NA; size: many; J: TRBJ2-2; DNA: TGTGCCAGCAGCTTAGATCTTTATGGTGTCAGCAGAGATGAATTGAACACCGGGGAGCTGTTTTTT; CDR3: CASSLDLYGVSRDELNTGELFF
V: TRBV11-2; D: NA; size: many; J: TRBJ2-7; DNA: TGTGCCAGCAGCCCCTTTAAAGGCGGGACCTACGAGCAGTACTTC; CDR3: CASSPFKGGTYEQYF
V: TRBV6-5; D: NA; size: many; J: TRBJ1-1; DNA: TGTGCCAGCAGTTACTCAGGGGATAACACTGAAGCTTTCTTT; CDR3: CASSYSGDNTEAFF
V: TRBV2; D: NA; size: many; J: TRBJ1-6; DNA: TGTGCCAGCATGGGGGTTTACAATTCACCCCTCCACTTT; CDR3: CASMGVYNSPLHF
V: TRBV12-5; D: NA; size: NA; J: TRBJ2-2; DNA: TGTGCTAGTGGTTTGGTACTGACAGATACGAACACCGGGGAGCTGTTTTTT; CDR3: CASGLVLTDTNTGELFF
V: TRBV27; D: NA; size: few; J: TRBJ2-3; DNA: TGTGCCAGCAGTTTCGGGAGTCCCCCAGATACGCAGTATTTT; CDR3: CASSFGSPPDTQYF
V: TRBV7-9; D: NA; size: many; J: TRBJ1-1; DNA: TGTGCCAACCCTCCCCGGGGGAACACTGAAGCTTTCTTT; CDR3: CANPPRGNTEAFF
V: TRBV4-2; D: NA; size: NA; J: TRBJ1-1; DNA: TGTGCCAGCAGCCAAGATGCGGAGGGTGAGGGCACTGAAGCTTTCTTT; CDR3: CASSQDAEGEGTEAFF
V: TRBV5-1; D: NA; size: NA; J: TRBJ2-1; DNA: TGCGCCAGCACCCCCTCGGGCAGTGAGCAGTTCTTC; CDR3: CASTPSGSEQFF
V: TRBV11-2; D: TRBD1; size: many; J: TRBJ2-7; DNA: TGTGCCAGCAGCCTTCGGACGGGCGGGACAGGGGTAATTAGGACCTACGAGCAGTACTTC; CDR3: CASSLRTGGTGVIRTYEQYF
V: TRBV7-2; D: NA; size: many; J: TRBJ2-7; DNA: TGTGCCAGCAGCTCCGACCCCGGACCGGCCTACGAGCAGTACTTC; CDR3: CASSSDPGPAYEQYF
V: TRBV28; D: TRBD2; size: few; J: TRBJ2-5; DNA: TGTGCCAGCAGCATTGGGACTAGCGGGAGAGGTCAAGAGACCCAGTACTTC; CDR3: CASSIGTSGRGQETQYF
V: TRBV20-1; D: TRBD2; size: many; J: TRBJ2-1; DNA: TGCAGTGCTAGAGATATGGCGGGGGGAGACTACAATGAGCAGTTCTTC; CDR3: CSARDMAGGDYNEQFF
V: TRBV12-3/TRBV12-4; D: NA; size: many; J: TRBJ2-7; DNA: TGTGCCAGCAGTTTTGGTTGGGCTCCCGAGCAGTACTTC; CDR3: CASSFGWAPEQYF
V: TRBV6-5; D: NA; size: NA; J: TRBJ1-1; DNA: TGTGCCAGCATATCCCGACAGAACACTGAAGCTTTCTTT; CDR3: CASISRQNTEAFF
V: TRBV4-1; D: NA; size: NA; J: TRBJ1-6; DNA: TGCGCCAGCAGCCAAGAAAAGGGATACTCACCCCTCCACTTT; CDR3: CASSQEKGYSPLHF
V: TRBV6-2/TRBV6-3; D: TRBD2; size: many; J: TRBJ2-3; DNA: TGTGCCAGCAGCCCCCAGCGGGAGCCCCCTCCACACACACGGGATACGCAGTATTTT; CDR3: CASSPQREPPPHTRDTQYF
V: TRBV12-3/TRBV12-4; D: NA; size: many; J: TRBJ1-1; DNA: TGTGCCAGCAGTTTAAAAATGTACACTGAAGCTTTCTTT; CDR3: CASSLKMYTEAFF
V: TRBV2; D: TRBD1; size: many; J: TRBJ2-3; DNA: TGTGCCAGCCGGAACAGGGGCTATAGCACAGATACGCAGTATTTT; CDR3: CASRNRGYSTDTQYF
V: TRBV28; D: NA; size: many; J: TRBJ1-4; DNA: TGTGCCAGCAGTTTGTGGCAGAGTGGGGAAAAACTGTTTTTT; CDR3: CASSLWQSGEKLFF
V: TRBV19; D: TRBD2; size: many; J: TRBJ2-1; DNA: TGTGCCAGTAGGGGACTAGCGAACAATGAGCAGTTCTTC; CDR3: CASRGLANNEQFF